The clone carrying this TCR beta chain was seen only a few times. The source of the sample is a study of CD8 T cells in Susac syndrome. The CDR3 has 13 residues. Deletions cut 10 bases from V and 5 bases from J, with 17 bases between. Reverse transcription used roughly 0.5 to 1 ug RNA and random hexamers. The TCR beta CDR3 was amplified by immunoSEQ multiplex PCR across 54 Vbeta, 13 Jbeta. TCRdb redid the calling of the immunoSEQ multiplex PCR reads with MiXCR, one entry per CDR3 protein. The data hold approximately 180,000 distinct CDR3 sequences, with approximately 96% observed a single time. V usage is TRBV12-3 or TRBV12-4 and J usage is TRBJ2-5; D gene uncertain. Sequencing was performed on CD4+ T cells from PBMCs. This TCR was recovered from a human donor with multiple sclerosis. The CDR3 DNA reads TGTGCCACCGGCTACCCTCCTGGGGAGACCCAGTACTTC. As protein: CATGYPPGETQYF.